Listed below are T cell receptor beta chains from one sample, sequenced in a study of radiation and T cells in renal cell carcinoma. The repertoire was sequenced with immunoSEQ multiplex PCR; TCRdb's copy has only in-frame clones and lacks some. The table includes approximately 14,000 clones, over 60% detected once. The sample was tumor tissue, taken from a patient whose treatment included radiotherapy and nephrectomy. These receptors were obtained from a woman aged 70-85 years with renal cell carcinoma. Both conserved end residues are part of each CDR3. The D gene is left open where the match is weak. The size field is filled for only some rows; it gives once, few, many or a size class.

j_call v_call d_call clone_size cdr3_aa cdr3_nt
TRBJ1-1 TRBV5-6 . few CASSLAALNTEAFF TGTGCCAGCAGCTTGGCAGCCTTGAACACTGAAGCTTTCTTT
TRBJ2-1 TRBV4-3 . few CASSHGNEQFF TGCGCCAGCAGCCACGGCAATGAGCAGTTCTTC
TRBJ1-5 TRBV4-1 TRBD1 . CASSQDRVPQPQHF TGCGCCAGCAGCCAGGACAGGGTCCCCCAGCCCCAGCATTTT
TRBJ2-7 TRBV27 TRBD1 few CASSLSPGGHEQYF TGTGCCAGCAGTTTATCTCCAGGGGGCCACGAGCAGTACTTC
TRBJ1-5 TRBV5-6 . . CASSLGLGINSNQPQHF TGTGCCAGCAGCTTGGGACTGGGAATCAATAGCAATCAGCCCCAGCATTTT
TRBJ2-5 TRBV6-5 . . CASSFQGAETQYF TGTGCCAGCAGTTTCCAGGGAGCGGAGACCCAGTACTTC
TRBJ2-7 TRBV2 TRBD2 . CASMGGGGPYEQYF TGTGCCAGCATGGGGGGGGGAGGGCCCTACGAGCAGTACTTC
TRBJ2-1 TRBV29-1 TRBD2 . CSVKLAGGGYNEQFF TGCAGCGTCAAACTAGCGGGAGGGGGTTACAATGAGCAGTTCTTC
TRBJ2-1 TRBV15 TRBD1 . CATSRPRQGHIDEQFF TGTGCCACCAGCAGACCCCGACAGGGCCATATCGATGAGCAGTTCTTC
TRBJ2-5 TRBV18 . . CASSAMGRQETQYF TGTGCCAGCTCAGCAATGGGCCGTCAAGAGACCCAGTACTTC
TRBJ1-2 TRBV5-4 . . CASRQQGHYGYTF TGTGCCAGCAGGCAACAGGGACACTATGGCTACACCTTC
TRBJ2-7 TRBV4-2 TRBD1 . CASSQDRDRPYEQYF TGTGCCAGCAGCCAAGATAGGGACAGGCCCTACGAGCAGTACTTC
TRBJ1-2 TRBV29-1 . . CSAGSRGYGYTF TGCAGCGCTGGTTCCCGAGGCTATGGCTACACCTTC
TRBJ1-6 TRBV6-7 TRBD1 once CASSRDSPTYNSPLHF TGTGCCAGCAGTCGGGACAGTCCGACCTATAATTCACCCCTCCACTTT
TRBJ2-3 TRBV5-1 . . CASTNSETDTQYF TGCGCCAGCACGAATAGCGAAACAGATACGCAGTATTTT
TRBJ2-2 TRBV2 TRBD1 . CASRGQGGTGELFF TGTGCCAGCAGAGGACAGGGTGGCACCGGGGAGCTGTTTTTT
TRBJ2-6 TRBV6-5 . . CASSSDRRANVLTF TGTGCCAGCAGTTCTGACAGGAGGGCCAACGTCCTGACTTTC
TRBJ2-7 TRBV5-6 . . CASSLGRASYEQYF TGTGCCAGCAGTTTGGGCAGGGCCTCCTACGAGCAGTACTTC
TRBJ2-7 TRBV7-6 TRBD1 . CASSLGTGPGYEQYF TGTGCCAGCAGCTTAGGGACAGGGCCAGGCTACGAGCAGTACTTC
TRBJ1-2 TRBV15 TRBD1 . CATSRDRGVGYGYTF TGTGCCACCAGCCGGGACAGGGGGGTCGGCTATGGCTACACCTTC
TRBJ1-5 TRBV19 TRBD1 . CASSITQGAGNQPQHF TGTGCCAGTAGTATAACCCAGGGGGCTGGTAATCAGCCCCAGCATTTT
TRBJ2-3 TRBV6-1 . . CASSGRRQGITNTQYF TGTGCCAGCAGTGGGAGAAGGCAGGGTATCACAAATACGCAGTATTTT
TRBJ1-1 TRBV9 . . CASSDQGDTEAFF TGTGCCAGCAGCGATCAGGGTGACACTGAAGCTTTCTTT
TRBJ2-7 TRBV15 . . CATSRDLGPNEQYF TGTGCCACCAGCAGAGATTTGGGTCCTAACGAGCAGTACTTC
TRBJ2-4 TRBV6-1 . . CASSVSRPNSIQYF TGTGCCAGCAGTGTATCCCGTCCTAACAGTATTCAGTACTTC
TRBJ2-5 TRBV9 TRBD1 . CASSSRGQGAGETQYF TGTGCCAGCAGCTCTCGAGGGCAGGGGGCGGGAGAGACCCAGTACTTC
TRBJ2-2 TRBV6-5 . . CASSYSGVNTGELFF TGTGCCAGCAGTTACTCGGGCGTAAACACCGGGGAGCTGTTTTTT
TRBJ2-3 TRBV6-6 . . CASSYRDTDTQYF TGTGCCAGCTCTTACCGTGACACAGATACGCAGTATTTT
TRBJ2-6 TRBV5-1 . . CASSPMGFSGANVLTF TGCGCCAGCAGCCCAATGGGGTTCTCTGGGGCCAACGTCCTGACTTTC
TRBJ2-1 TRBV7-8 . . CASSLIQGVSYNEQFF TGTGCCAGCAGCTTAATCCAAGGAGTCTCCTACAATGAGCAGTTCTTC
TRBJ1-2 TRBV27 . . CASSSQQGANYGYTF TGTGCCAGCAGTTCACAACAGGGTGCTAACTATGGCTACACCTTC
TRBJ2-7 TRBV19 . . CASSIIHSAGRGAYEQYF TGTGCCAGTAGTATTATTCATTCGGCGGGTAGGGGCGCCTACGAGCAGTACTTC
TRBJ1-2 TRBV7-2 . . CASSPQAGDINGYTF TGTGCCAGCAGCCCACAGGCGGGGGATATAAATGGCTACACCTTC
TRBJ2-7 TRBV5-1 . . CASSSFRDGYEQYF TGCGCCAGCAGCTCTTTCCGGGACGGGTACGAGCAGTACTTC
TRBJ2-7 TRBV2 . . CASSERLRGGYEQYF TGTGCCAGCAGTGAACGCCTCAGGGGGGGGTACGAGCAGTACTTC
TRBJ2-1 TRBV7-2 TRBD1 . CASSLRQGNNEQFF TGTGCCAGCAGCCTTAGACAGGGGAATAATGAGCAGTTCTTC
TRBJ2-2 TRBV19 TRBD1 few CASSPHDRAGELFF TGTGCCAGTAGTCCTCATGACAGGGCCGGGGAGCTGTTTTTT
TRBJ1-2 TRBV7-9 TRBD1 . CASSLLQGGSRDGYTF TGTGCCAGCAGCTTACTACAGGGGGGAAGCAGGGATGGCTACACCTTC
TRBJ2-7 TRBV7-6 TRBD1 . CASSRTGGRSSYEQYF TGTGCCAGCAGCCGTACAGGGGGCCGAAGCTCCTACGAGCAGTACTTC
TRBJ2-5 TRBV9 . . CASSVGGSQETQYF TGTGCCAGCAGCGTAGGCGGCAGTCAAGAGACCCAGTACTTC
TRBJ2-3 TRBV27 TRBD2 . CASSLAGGRSDTQYF TGTGCCAGCAGTCTAGCGGGGGGACGGTCAGATACGCAGTATTTT
TRBJ2-7 TRBV19 . . CASRQANSYEQYF TGTGCCAGCAGACAGGCGAACTCCTACGAGCAGTACTTC
TRBJ2-7 TRBV4-1 . . CASSQGDLPYEQYF TGCGCCAGCAGCCAAGGGGACCTACCCTACGAGCAGTACTTC
TRBJ1-4 TRBV4-2 . . CASSQIDSDNEKLFF TGTGCCAGCAGCCAAATCGACAGTGATAATGAAAAACTGTTTTTT
TRBJ1-6 TRBV14 TRBD1 . CASSQIRQGRGFSPLHF TGTGCCAGCAGCCAAATTCGGCAGGGCAGGGGGTTTTCACCCCTCCACTTT
TRBJ1-2 TRBV15 TRBD1 many CATSRDRAGGYTF TGTGCCACCAGCAGGGACAGGGCTGGTGGCTACACCTTC
TRBJ1-1 TRBV18 TRBD1 . CASSSPRQGNTEAFF TGTGCCAGCTCATCGCCTCGACAGGGGAACACTGAAGCTTTCTTT